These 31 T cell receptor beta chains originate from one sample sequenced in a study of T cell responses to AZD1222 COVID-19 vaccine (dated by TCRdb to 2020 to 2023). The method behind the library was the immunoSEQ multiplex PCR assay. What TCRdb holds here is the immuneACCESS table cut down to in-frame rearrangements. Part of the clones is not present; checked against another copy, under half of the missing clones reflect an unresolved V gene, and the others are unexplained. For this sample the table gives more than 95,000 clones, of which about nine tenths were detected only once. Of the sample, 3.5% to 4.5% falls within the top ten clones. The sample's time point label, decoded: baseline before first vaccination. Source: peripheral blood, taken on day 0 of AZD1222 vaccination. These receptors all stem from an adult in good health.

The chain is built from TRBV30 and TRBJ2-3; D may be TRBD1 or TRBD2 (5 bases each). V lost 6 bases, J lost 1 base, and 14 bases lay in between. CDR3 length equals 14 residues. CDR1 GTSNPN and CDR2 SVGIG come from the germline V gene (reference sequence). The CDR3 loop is CACQKGTRTDTQYF. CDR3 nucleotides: TGTGCCTGTCAGAAGGGGACCCGCACAGATACGCAGTATTTT.

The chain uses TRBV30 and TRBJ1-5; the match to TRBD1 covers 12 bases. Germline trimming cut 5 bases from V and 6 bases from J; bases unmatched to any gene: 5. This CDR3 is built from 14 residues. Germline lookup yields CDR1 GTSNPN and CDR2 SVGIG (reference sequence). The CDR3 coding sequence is TGTGCCTGGGGGGGACAGGGGGCAGGTCAGCCCCAGCATTTT. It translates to CAWGGQGAGQPQHF.

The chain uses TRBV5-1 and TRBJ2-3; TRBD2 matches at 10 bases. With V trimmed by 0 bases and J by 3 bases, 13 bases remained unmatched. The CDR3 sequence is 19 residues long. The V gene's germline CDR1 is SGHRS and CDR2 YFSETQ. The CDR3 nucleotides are TGCGCCAGCAGCTTGGCCTCCGTGGCTAGCGGGAGTATGACAGATACGCAGTATTTT. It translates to CASSLASVASGSMTDTQYF.

The CDR3 reads CASKGNSGRASNEQFF. The CDR3 bases are TGCGCCAGCAAGGGGAATAGCGGGAGGGCAAGTAATGAGCAGTTCTTC. This rearrangement joins TRBV5-1 to TRBJ2-1, with TRBD2 identical over 11 bases. With 6 bases clipped from V and 7 bases from J, the junction kept 12 bases outside the gene matches. The CDR3 is made up of 16 amino acids. Germline V CDR1 and CDR2: SGHRS, YFSETQ. Filled out from reference TRBV5-1 and TRBJ2-1, the complete variable domain reads KAGVTQTPRYLIKTRGQQVTLSCSPISGHRSVSWYQQTPGQGLQFLFEYFSETQRNKGNFPGRFSGRQFSNSRSEMNVSTLELGDSALYLCASKGNSGRASNEQFFGPGTRLTVL.

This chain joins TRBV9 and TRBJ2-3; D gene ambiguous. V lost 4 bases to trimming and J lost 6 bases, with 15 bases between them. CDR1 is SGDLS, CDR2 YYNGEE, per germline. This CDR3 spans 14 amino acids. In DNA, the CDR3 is TGTGCCAGCAGCTTCACGCCCCTAAGGGATACGCAGTATTTT. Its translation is CASSFTPLRDTQYF.

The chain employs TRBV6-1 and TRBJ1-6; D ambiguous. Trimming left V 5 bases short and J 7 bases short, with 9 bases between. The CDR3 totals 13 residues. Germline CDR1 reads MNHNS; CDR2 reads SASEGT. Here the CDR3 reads CASSFSINSPLHF. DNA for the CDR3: TGTGCCAGCAGTTTTAGCATCAATTCACCCCTCCACTTT.

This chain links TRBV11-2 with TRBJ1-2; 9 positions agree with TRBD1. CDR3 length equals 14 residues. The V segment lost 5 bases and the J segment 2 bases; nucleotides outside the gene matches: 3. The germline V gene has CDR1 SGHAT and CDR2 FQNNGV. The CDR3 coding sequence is TGTGCCAGCAGCGCCGGGACAGGGAACTATGGCTACACCTTC. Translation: CASSAGTGNYGYTF.

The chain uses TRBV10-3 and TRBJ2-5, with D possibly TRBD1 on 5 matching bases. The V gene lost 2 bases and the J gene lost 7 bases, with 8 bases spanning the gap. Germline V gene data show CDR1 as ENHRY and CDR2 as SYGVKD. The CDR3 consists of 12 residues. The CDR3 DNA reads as TGTGCCATCAGTGAGGAACAGGTGACCCAGTACTTC. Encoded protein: CAISEEQVTQYF.

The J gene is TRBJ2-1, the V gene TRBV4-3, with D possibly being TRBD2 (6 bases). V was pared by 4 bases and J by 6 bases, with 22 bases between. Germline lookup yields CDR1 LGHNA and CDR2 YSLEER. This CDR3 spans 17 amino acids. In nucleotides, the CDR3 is TGCGCCAGCAGCCTCAGAAAAACTAGCTCCGGTGCCAATGAGCAGTTCTTC. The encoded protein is CASSLRKTSSGANEQFF.

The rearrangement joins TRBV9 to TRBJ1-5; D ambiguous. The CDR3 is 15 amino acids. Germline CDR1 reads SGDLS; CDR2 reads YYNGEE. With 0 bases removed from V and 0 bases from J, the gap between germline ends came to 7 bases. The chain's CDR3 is CASSVDHNSNQPQHF. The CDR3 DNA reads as TGTGCCAGCAGCGTAGACCACAATAGCAATCAGCCCCAGCATTTT.

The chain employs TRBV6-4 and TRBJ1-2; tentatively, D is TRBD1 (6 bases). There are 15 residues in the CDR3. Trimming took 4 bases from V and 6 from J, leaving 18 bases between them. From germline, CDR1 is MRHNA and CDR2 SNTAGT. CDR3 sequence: CASSGHGQRGNGYTF. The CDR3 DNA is TGTGCCAGCAGTGGCCACGGGCAAAGGGGGAATGGCTACACCTTC.

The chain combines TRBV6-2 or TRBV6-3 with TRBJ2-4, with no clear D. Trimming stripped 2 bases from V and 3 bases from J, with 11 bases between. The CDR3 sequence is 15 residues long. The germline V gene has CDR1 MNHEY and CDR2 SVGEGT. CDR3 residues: CASSYMWFSKNIQYF. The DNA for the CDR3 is TGTGCCAGCAGTTACATGTGGTTTAGCAAAAACATTCAGTACTTC.

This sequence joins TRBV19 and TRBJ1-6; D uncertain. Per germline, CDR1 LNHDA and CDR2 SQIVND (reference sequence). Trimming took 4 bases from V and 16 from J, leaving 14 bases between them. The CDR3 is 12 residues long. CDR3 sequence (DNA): TGTGCCAGTAGTACCTCCGCCTCAGAGCTCCACTTT. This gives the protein CASSTSASELHF.

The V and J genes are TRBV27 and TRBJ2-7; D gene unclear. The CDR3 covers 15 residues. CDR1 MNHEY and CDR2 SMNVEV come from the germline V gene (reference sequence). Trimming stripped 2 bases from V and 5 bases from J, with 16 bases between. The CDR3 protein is CASSLASTGRNEQYF. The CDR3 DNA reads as TGTGCCAGCAGTTTAGCTTCCACGGGCCGGAACGAGCAGTACTTC.

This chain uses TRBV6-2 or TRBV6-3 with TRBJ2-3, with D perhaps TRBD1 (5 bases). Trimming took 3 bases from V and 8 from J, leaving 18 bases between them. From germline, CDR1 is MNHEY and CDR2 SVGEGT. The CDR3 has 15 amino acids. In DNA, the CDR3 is TGTGCCAGCAGTTATAGTGCCTCCGCTAGGGGTACGCAGTATTTT. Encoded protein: CASSYSASARGTQYF.

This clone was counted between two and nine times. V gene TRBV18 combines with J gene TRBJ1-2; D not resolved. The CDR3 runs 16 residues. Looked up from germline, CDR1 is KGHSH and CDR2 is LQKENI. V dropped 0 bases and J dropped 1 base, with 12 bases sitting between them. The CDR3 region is CASSPPGRPGNYGYTF. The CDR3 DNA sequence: TGTGCCAGCTCACCACCAGGTCGGCCTGGTAACTATGGCTACACCTTC.

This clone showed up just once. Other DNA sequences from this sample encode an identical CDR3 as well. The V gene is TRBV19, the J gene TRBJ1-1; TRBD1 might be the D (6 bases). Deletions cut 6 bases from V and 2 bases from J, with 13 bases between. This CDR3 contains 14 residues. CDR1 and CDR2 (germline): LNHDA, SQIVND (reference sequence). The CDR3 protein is CASRGGGRNTEAFF. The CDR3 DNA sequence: TGTGCCAGTAGAGGGGGAGGGAGAAACACTGAAGCTTTCTTT.

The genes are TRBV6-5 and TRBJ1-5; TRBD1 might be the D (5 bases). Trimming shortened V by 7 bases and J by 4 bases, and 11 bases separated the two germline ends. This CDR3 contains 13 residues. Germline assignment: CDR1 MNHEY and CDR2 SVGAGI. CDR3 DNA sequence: TGTGCCAGCATCGAGGGGATGAATCAGCCCCAGCATTTT. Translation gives CASIEGMNQPQHF.

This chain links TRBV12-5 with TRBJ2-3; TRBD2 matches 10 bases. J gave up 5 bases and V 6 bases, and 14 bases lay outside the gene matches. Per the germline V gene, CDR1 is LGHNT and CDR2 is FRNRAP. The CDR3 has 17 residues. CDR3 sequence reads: CASGPISGGPLRDTQYF. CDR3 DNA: TGTGCTAGTGGACCCATTAGCGGGGGGCCCCTGAGAGATACGCAGTATTTT.

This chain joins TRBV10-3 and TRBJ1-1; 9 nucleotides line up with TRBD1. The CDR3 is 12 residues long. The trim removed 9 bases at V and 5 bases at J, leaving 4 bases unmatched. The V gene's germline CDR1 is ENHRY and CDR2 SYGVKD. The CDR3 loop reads CAIGQGRTEAFF. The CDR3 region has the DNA TGTGCCATAGGACAGGGGAGGACTGAAGCTTTCTTT.

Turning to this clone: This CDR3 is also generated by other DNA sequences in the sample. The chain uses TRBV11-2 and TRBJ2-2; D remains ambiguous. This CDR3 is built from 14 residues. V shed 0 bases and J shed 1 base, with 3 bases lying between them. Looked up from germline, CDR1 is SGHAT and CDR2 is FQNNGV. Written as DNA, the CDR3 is TGTGCCAGCAGCTTAGACAGGAACACCGGGGAGCTGTTTTTT. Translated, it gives CASSLDRNTGELFF.

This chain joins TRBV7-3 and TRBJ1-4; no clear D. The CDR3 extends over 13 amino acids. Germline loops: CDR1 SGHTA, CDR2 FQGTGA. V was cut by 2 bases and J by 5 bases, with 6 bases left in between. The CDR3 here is CASSLSANEKLFF. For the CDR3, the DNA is TGTGCCAGCAGCTTATCCGCAAATGAAAAACTGTTTTTT.

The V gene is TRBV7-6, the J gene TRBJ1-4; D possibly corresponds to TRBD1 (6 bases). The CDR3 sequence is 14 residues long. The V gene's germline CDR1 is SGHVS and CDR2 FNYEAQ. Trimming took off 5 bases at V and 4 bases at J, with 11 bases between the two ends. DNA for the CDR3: TGTGCCAGCAGCCGGGAGGGGGATAATGAAAAACTGTTTTTT. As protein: CASSREGDNEKLFF.

In nucleotides, the CDR3 is TGTGCCAGCAGCAATTGTGAGAGAGACTACGAGCAGTACTTC. This encodes CASSNCERDYEQYF. The chain has TRBV21-1 and TRBJ2-7; TRBD2, the table's D call, was not compared with the DNA. TRBV21-1 represents a pseudogene. The CDR3 has 14 amino acids.

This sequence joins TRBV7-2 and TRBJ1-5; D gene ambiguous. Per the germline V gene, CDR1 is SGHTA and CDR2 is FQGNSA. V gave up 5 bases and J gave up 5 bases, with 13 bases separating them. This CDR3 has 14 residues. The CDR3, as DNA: TGTGCCAGCAGCCTCCCAGGCCCGCATCAGCCCCAGCATTTT. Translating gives CASSLPGPHQPQHF.

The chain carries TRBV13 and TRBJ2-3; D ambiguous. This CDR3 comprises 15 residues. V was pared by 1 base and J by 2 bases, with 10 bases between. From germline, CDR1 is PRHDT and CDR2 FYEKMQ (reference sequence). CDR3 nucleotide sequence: TGTGCCAGCAGCTTAGAGGCCAGGACCACAGATACGCAGTATTTT. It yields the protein CASSLEARTTDTQYF.

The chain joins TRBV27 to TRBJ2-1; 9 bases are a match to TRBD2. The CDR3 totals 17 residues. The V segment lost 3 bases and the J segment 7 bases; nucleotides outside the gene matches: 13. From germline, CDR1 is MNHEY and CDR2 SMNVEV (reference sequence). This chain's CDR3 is CASSFLYRGGAANEQFF. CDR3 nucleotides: TGTGCCAGCAGTTTCCTCTACCGCGGGGGGGCCGCAAATGAGCAGTTCTTC.

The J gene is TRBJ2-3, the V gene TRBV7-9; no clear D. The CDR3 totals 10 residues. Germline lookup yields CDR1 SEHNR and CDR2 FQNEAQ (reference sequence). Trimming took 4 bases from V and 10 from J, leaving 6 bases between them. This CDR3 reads CASSSRPQYF. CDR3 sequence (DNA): TGTGCCAGCAGCTCCCGTCCGCAGTATTTT.

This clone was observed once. CDR3 loop: CASSQAVGEQFF. CDR3 nucleotides: TGCGCCAGCAGCCAGGCCGTGGGTGAGCAGTTCTTC. The chain employs TRBV4-3 and TRBJ2-1; D ambiguous. The CDR3 runs 12 residues. The germline V gene encodes CDR1 LGHNA and CDR2 YSLEER. V dropped 3 bases and J dropped 9 bases, with 9 bases sitting between them.

The CDR3 reads CASSFGQGNQPQHF. Here the CDR3 DNA reads TGTGCCAGCAGTTTTGGACAGGGGAATCAGCCCCAGCATTTT. This chain links TRBV28 with TRBJ1-5; 9 nucleotides match TRBD1. The germline CDR1 and CDR2 sequences are MDHEN and SYDVKM. V dropped 3 bases and J dropped 4; count of bases not matched to a gene: 1. This CDR3 is 14 amino acids long.

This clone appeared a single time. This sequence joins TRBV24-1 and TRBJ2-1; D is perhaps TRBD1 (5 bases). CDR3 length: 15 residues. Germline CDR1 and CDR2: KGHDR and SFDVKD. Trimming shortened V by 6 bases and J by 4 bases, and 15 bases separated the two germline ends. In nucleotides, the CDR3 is TGTGCCACCAGTAGTCCACGGCAGGGATACAATGAGCAGTTCTTC. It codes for CATSSPRQGYNEQFF.